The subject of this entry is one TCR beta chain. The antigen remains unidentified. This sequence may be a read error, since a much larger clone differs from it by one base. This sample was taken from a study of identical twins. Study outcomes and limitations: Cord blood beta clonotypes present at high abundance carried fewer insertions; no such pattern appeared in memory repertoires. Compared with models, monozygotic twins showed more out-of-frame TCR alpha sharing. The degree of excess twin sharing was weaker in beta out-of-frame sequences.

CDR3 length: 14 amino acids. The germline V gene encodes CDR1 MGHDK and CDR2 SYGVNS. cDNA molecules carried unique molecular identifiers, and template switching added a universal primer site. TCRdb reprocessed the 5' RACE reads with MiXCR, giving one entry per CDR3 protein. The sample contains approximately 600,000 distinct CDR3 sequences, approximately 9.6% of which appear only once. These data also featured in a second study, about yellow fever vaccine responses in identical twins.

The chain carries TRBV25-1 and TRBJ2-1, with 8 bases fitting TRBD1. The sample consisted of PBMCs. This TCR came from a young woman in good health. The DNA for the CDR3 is TGTGCCTGCAGTGACAGGGGTTCGAAGAATGAGCAGTTCTTC. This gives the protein CACSDRGSKNEQFF.